Each of the 31 T cell receptor beta chains below was sequenced from the same sample in a study of T cell changes during pregnancy in multiple sclerosis. Produced via immunoSEQ multiplex PCR; TCRdb's table is partial and in-frame only. Of roughly 40,000 clones in the sample, just over 85% were seen once. The sequenced sample was CD4+ T cells from peripheral blood mononuclear cells, obtained before pregnancy. Source of these receptors: a female donor with multiple sclerosis, enrolled in a pregnancy study.

This clone is a singleton in its sample. This chain connects TRBV19 to TRBJ2-1, with 8 bases aligning to TRBD2. V lost 7 bases and J lost 9; bases outside the gene matches: 8. Germline assignment: CDR1 LNHDA and CDR2 SQIVND (reference sequence). This CDR3 comprises 13 residues. The DNA for the CDR3 is TGTGCCAGTAACTACAGGGCGGGGGGTGAGCAGTTCTTC. Encoded protein: CASNYRAGGEQFF.

The chain employs TRBV28 and TRBJ2-1, with 14 bases lining up with TRBD2. Germline V lookup: CDR1 MDHEN, CDR2 SYDVKM. V lost 6 bases, J lost 8 bases, and 6 bases stayed unmatched. The CDR3 consists of 15 residues. In nucleotides, the CDR3 is TGTGCCAGCAGCCCCGGGACTAGCGGGAGTGATGAGCAGTTCTTC. Translation: CASSPGTSGSDEQFF.

The chain combines TRBV29-1 with TRBJ1-2; D gene uncertain. Germline V lookup: CDR1 SQVTM, CDR2 ANQGSEA. The CDR3 length is 13 residues. Trimming stripped 0 bases from V and 6 bases from J, with 11 bases between. The chain's CDR3 is CSVEDQEVNGYTF. The CDR3 DNA follows: TGCAGCGTTGAAGATCAGGAGGTAAATGGCTACACCTTC.

The rearrangement joins TRBV11-2 to TRBJ1-1, with 7 bases that match TRBD1. The CDR3 has 15 residues. The V and J ends lost 5 bases and 3 bases, in that order; junction bases with no gene match: 9. Per germline, CDR1 SGHAT and CDR2 FQNNGV. DNA for the CDR3: TGTGCCAGCAGCCGCGACAGGGAACGGTACACTGAAGCTTTCTTT. Translating gives CASSRDRERYTEAFF.

The CDR3 sequence is CASSEGPSGGVEQYF. CDR3 DNA: TGCGCCAGCAGTGAGGGGCCTAGCGGGGGGGTCGAGCAGTACTTC. V gene TRBV5-1 combines with J gene TRBJ2-7; 12 nucleotides agree with TRBD2. The CDR3 consists of 15 residues. From germline, CDR1 is SGHRS and CDR2 YFSETQ. J was trimmed by 6 bases and V by 5 bases; bases with no gene match: 9.

The chain carries TRBV6-5 and TRBJ2-1; 7 bases are shared with TRBD2. Germline V gives CDR1 MNHEY, CDR2 SVGAGI. Losses at the gene ends were 9 bases for V and 1 base for J; bases not matched to a gene: 6. CDR3 length: 14 amino acids. CDR3 nucleotide sequence: TGTGCCAGTACTCCGGGACTATCCTACAATGAGCAGTTCTTC. Encoded protein: CASTPGLSYNEQFF.

Notes on this clone: The same CDR3 can be traced to other DNA sequences in this sample. The chain uses TRBV4-3 and TRBJ1-5; 9 nucleotides align to TRBD1. There are 16 residues in the CDR3. The trim removed 0 bases at V and 7 bases at J, leaving 7 bases unmatched. Germline CDR1 and CDR2: LGHNA and YSLEER. CDR3 in amino acids: CASSQDSGQGRQPQHF. CDR3 bases: TGCGCCAGCAGCCAAGACAGTGGACAGGGGAGGCAGCCCCAGCATTTT.

On this clone itself: One end of the junction fails to match germline, which may point to a read error. The chain recombines TRBV30 with TRBJ1-5; possible D gene TRBD1, 6 bases. Germline loops: CDR1 GTSNPN, CDR2 SVGIG (reference sequence). The CDR3 consists of 13 residues. The CDR3 loop is CAWNPEGGQAQHF. The CDR3 DNA is TGTGCCTGGAACCCCGAAGGGGGTCAGGCCCAGCATTTT. The full variable domain, rest sourced from reference TRBV30 and TRBJ1-5, is SQTIHQWPATLVQPVGSPLSLECTVEGTSNPNLYWYRQAAGRGLQLLFYSVGIGQISSEVPQNLSASRPQDRQFILSSKKLLLSDSGFYLCAWNPEGGQAQHFGDGTRLSIL.

This sequence joins TRBV27 and TRBJ2-3; 8 bases map to TRBD2. The CDR3 sequence is 15 residues long. Germline V lookup: CDR1 MNHEY, CDR2 SMNVEV (reference sequence). With 4 bases clipped from V and 2 bases from J, the junction kept 5 bases outside the gene matches. CDR3 nucleotide sequence: TGTGCCAGCAGTTCCGCTAGCGGGTACACAGATACGCAGTATTTT. It encodes CASSSASGYTDTQYF.

CDR3 region: CASSPTAGNEQFF. DNA of the CDR3: TGTGCCAGCAGCCCGACGGCGGGCAATGAGCAGTTCTTC. The chain employs TRBV7-9 and TRBJ2-1; a weak D match, TRBD2 (5 bases). The CDR3 loop spans 13 amino acids. The germline gives CDR1 SEHNR, CDR2 FQNEAQ (reference sequence). Trimming took 5 bases from V and 6 from J, leaving 11 bases between them. The whole variable domain, filled in from reference TRBV7-9 and TRBJ2-1, reads DTGVSQNPRHKITKRGQNVTFRCDPISEHNRLYWYRQTLGQGPEFLTYFQNEAQLEKSRLLSDRFSAERPKGSFSTLEIQRTEQGDSAMYLCASSPTAGNEQFFGPGTRLTVL.

The chain uses TRBV7-9 and TRBJ2-1; D might be TRBD1 (7 bases). In germline, CDR1 is SEHNR, CDR2 FQNEAQ (reference sequence). The CDR3 length is 14 residues. Trimming cost V 5 bases and J 1 base, with 9 bases left between them. The CDR3 here is CASSPGGSYNEQFF. CDR3 coding DNA: TGTGCCAGCAGCCCAGGGGGGTCCTACAATGAGCAGTTCTTC. Full variable domain (remainder filled in from reference TRBV7-9 and TRBJ2-1): DTGVSQNPRHKITKRGQNVTFRCDPISEHNRLYWYRQTLGQGPEFLTYFQNEAQLEKSRLLSDRFSAERPKGSFSTLEIQRTEQGDSAMYLCASSPGGSYNEQFFGPGTRLTVL.

The V call is TRBV7-2, the J call TRBJ2-3, with 7 bases identical to TRBD1. CDR1 is SGHTA and CDR2 is FQGNSA in the germline V gene. V gave up 4 bases and J gave up 3 bases; unmatched junction bases: 7. The CDR3 runs 15 residues. The CDR3 DNA is TGTGCCAGCAGCTCCGAGGGACAGCAAACAGATACGCAGTATTTT. Its protein product is CASSSEGQQTDTQYF.

CDR3 coding DNA: TGTGCCAGCAGCTCGCCAAGGGAGGGTGGGACTGAAGCTTTCTTT. It specifies CASSSPREGGTEAFF. The gene calls are TRBV5-4 and TRBJ1-1; unclear D gene. In germline, CDR1 is SGHNT, CDR2 YYREEE (reference sequence). The CDR3 is 15 amino acids. The V end lost 3 bases, the J end lost 5 bases, and 17 bases lay between the germline ends.

V gene TRBV11-2 combines with J gene TRBJ2-1; 10 bases match TRBD2. CDR1 is SGHAT and CDR2 is FQNNGV in the germline V gene. The junction had 4 bases not matched to a gene; V was cut back by 3 bases and J by 8 bases. The CDR3 runs 14 residues. Here the CDR3 DNA reads TGTGCCAGCAGCTTCGCTAGCGGGAGTCATGAGCAGTTCTTC. Its protein product is CASSFASGSHEQFF.

This clone occurred once. The chain employs TRBV5-1 and TRBJ2-5; TRBD1 matches at 12 bases. The J segment lost 5 bases and the V segment lost 4 bases, leaving 6 bases of the junction unmatched. Germline assignment: CDR1 SGHRS and CDR2 YFSETQ. The CDR3 totals 15 residues. The CDR3 loop reads CASSGGTGGEETQYF. The CDR3 DNA is TGCGCCAGCAGCGGCGGGACAGGGGGCGAGGAGACCCAGTACTTC.

Comments on this clone: A junction end diverges from the germline sequence, so it may reflect a read error. The chain links TRBV7-7 to TRBJ2-5; 8 bases line up with TRBD2. This CDR3 spans 14 amino acids. Looked up from germline, CDR1 is SSHAT and CDR2 is FNYEAQ (reference sequence). The CDR3 region has the DNA TGTGCTAGCAGCGGACGGGAGGGGGGTGAGACCCAGTACTTC. Translation gives CASSGREGGETQYF.

This chain uses TRBV18 with TRBJ1-4, with D unclear. CDR3 size: 15 residues. Germline loops: CDR1 KGHSH, CDR2 LQKENI. V was cut by 3 bases and J by 4 bases, with 12 bases left in between. The CDR3 protein is CASSPGDGDNEKLFF. The CDR3 bases are TGTGCCAGCTCACCGGGAGACGGAGATAATGAAAAACTGTTTTTT. Supplemented by reference TRBV18 and TRBJ1-4, the full variable domain reads NAGVMQNPRHLVRRRGQEARLRCSPMKGHSHVYWYRQLPEEGLKFMVYLQKENIIDESGMPKERFSAEFPKEGPSILRIQQVVRGDSAAYFCASSPGDGDNEKLFFGSGTQLSVL.

By share of the sample, this clone is medium-sized. J is TRBJ2-3 and V is TRBV19; 13 positions match TRBD2. The germline V gene encodes CDR1 LNHDA and CDR2 SQIVND (reference sequence). This CDR3 has 15 amino acids. The ends lost 5 bases at V and 3 bases at J; junction bases unmatched: 2. This CDR3 reads CASSSGLAGTDTQYF. The DNA of the CDR3 is TGTGCCAGTAGTTCGGGACTAGCGGGAACAGATACGCAGTATTTT.

This clone appeared once. The chain recombines TRBV18 with TRBJ1-2; the D is unclear. Trimming stripped 0 bases from V and 5 bases from J, with 16 bases between. Germline CDR1 KGHSH, CDR2 LQKENI. The CDR3 consists of 16 residues. In DNA form, the CDR3 reads TGTGCCAGCTCACCACCTTACGAGGAATCCAATTATGGCTACACCTTC. The encoded protein is CASSPPYEESNYGYTF. The entire variable domain, with the rest obtained from reference TRBV18 and TRBJ1-2, is as follows: NAGVMQNPRHLVRRRGQEARLRCSPMKGHSHVYWYRQLPEEGLKFMVYLQKENIIDESGMPKERFSAEFPKEGPSILRIQQVVRGDSAAYFCASSPPYEESNYGYTFGSGTRLTVV.

This clone turned up a few times. The genes are TRBV6-6 and TRBJ1-4, with no clear D. Trimming shortened V by 6 bases and J by 4 bases, and 12 bases separated the two germline ends. The CDR3 runs to 14 residues. Germline-derived CDR1 and CDR2 are MNHNY and SVGAGI (reference sequence). CDR3 region: CASRINSLNEKLFF. DNA for the CDR3: TGTGCCAGCAGGATAAACAGTCTTAATGAAAAACTGTTTTTT.

This chain joins TRBV19 and TRBJ2-1; 8 bases fit TRBD2. The CDR3 consists of 16 residues. After removal of 6 bases from V and 1 base from J, the junction contained 8 bases not matched to a gene. Germline assignment: CDR1 LNHDA and CDR2 SQIVND (reference sequence). The CDR3 spells CASRGGLVLSYNEQFF. The CDR3 DNA reads TGTGCCAGTAGGGGGGGACTAGTTTTATCCTACAATGAGCAGTTCTTC.

DNA of the CDR3: TGTGCCAGTAGAGACAGGGGTGGTTGGGCAGATACGCAGTATTTT. The encoded protein is CASRDRGGWADTQYF. The chain joins TRBV19 to TRBJ2-3; 8 bases are shared with TRBD1. V trimming: 6 bases; J trimming: 4 bases; junction bases outside the gene matches: 9. Germline V CDR1 and CDR2: LNHDA, SQIVND (reference sequence). This CDR3 has 15 residues.

J is TRBJ1-5 and V is TRBV11-2, with 8 bases lining up with TRBD1. The CDR3 extends over 18 amino acids. V lost 0 bases to trimming and J lost 1 base; unmatched junction nucleotides: 8. Germline CDR1 reads SGHAT; CDR2 reads FQNNGV. The CDR3 loop reads CASSLDNGGQESNQPQHF. CDR3 coding DNA: TGTGCCAGCAGCTTAGATAATGGGGGACAGGAGAGCAATCAGCCCCAGCATTTT.

This clone has a handful of counts. The J gene is TRBJ1-4, the V gene TRBV5-4; 9 bases are a match to TRBD1. The CDR3 is made up of 15 amino acids. Germline V lookup: CDR1 SGHNT, CDR2 YYREEE (reference sequence). V dropped 4 bases and J dropped 8; count of bases not matched to a gene: 9. The CDR3: CASSRKQGAEEKLFF. The CDR3 bases are TGTGCCAGCAGCCGTAAACAGGGGGCCGAGGAAAAACTGTTTTTT.

The rearrangement uses TRBV7-2 and TRBJ2-5; D possibly corresponds to TRBD1 (5 bases). Germline lookup yields CDR1 SGHTA and CDR2 FQGNSA. This CDR3 is 14 amino acids long. V shed 1 base and J shed 0 bases, with 6 bases lying between them. The DNA for the CDR3 is TGTGCCAGCAGCTTAGGGGGCGACCAAGAGACCCAGTACTTC. It encodes CASSLGGDQETQYF. The full variable domain, with the rest looked up from reference TRBV7-2 and TRBJ2-5, is GAGVSQSPSNKVTEKGKDVELRCDPISGHTALYWYRQSLGQGLEFLIYFQGNSAPDKSGLPSDRFSAERTGGSVSTLTIQRTQQEDSAVYLCASSLGGDQETQYFGPGTRLLVL.

The genes are TRBV5-1 and TRBJ2-7; 9 bases line up with TRBD1. The CDR3 runs 16 residues. Germline CDR1 reads SGHRS; CDR2 reads YFSETQ. The trim removed 6 bases at V and 2 bases at J, leaving 12 bases unmatched. In DNA form, the CDR3 reads TGCGCCAGCACCGCTCATCCCGGGACAGGGACCTACGAGCAGTACTTC. Its translation is CASTAHPGTGTYEQYF.

V gene TRBV6-9 combines with J gene TRBJ2-6; TRBD2 matches 8 bases. CDR3 length: 15 amino acids. The germline CDR1 and CDR2 sequences are MNHGY and SVAAGI. Unmatched junction bases numbered 4, after V lost 7 bases and J lost 2 bases. CDR3 nucleotide sequence: TGTGCCAGCACGGCGGGGGGCCCTGGGGCCAACGTCCTGACTTTC. Translation: CASTAGGPGANVLTF.

The chain uses TRBV2 and TRBJ2-1; TRBD2 aligns across 12 bases. CDR1 SNHLY and CDR2 FYNNEI come from the germline V gene. CDR3 length: 15 residues. V dropped 7 bases and J dropped 9; count of bases not matched to a gene: 10. CDR3: CASIPQTSGSGEQFF. The CDR3 nucleotides are TGTGCCAGCATCCCACAGACTAGCGGGAGCGGTGAGCAGTTCTTC.

This chain joins TRBV5-1 and TRBJ1-4, with TRBD1 matching over 7 bases. The CDR3 loop spans 14 amino acids. V was clipped by 6 bases and J by 5 bases; unmatched bases: 7. Germline-derived CDR1 and CDR2 are SGHRS and YFSETQ. CDR3 coding DNA: TGCGCCAGCACCAAGGGGGCGGGAAATGAAAAACTGTTTTTT. As protein: CASTKGAGNEKLFF.

The V and J genes are TRBV7-9 and TRBJ2-7, with D tentatively TRBD1 (5 bases). Trimming pared 0 bases from V and 4 bases from J, leaving 16 bases between. The CDR3 runs to 16 residues. The germline V gene encodes CDR1 SEHNR and CDR2 FQNEAQ (reference sequence). The CDR3 nucleotides are TGTGCCAGCAGCTTAGCGCCATCGCAAGGGGCTTACGAGCAGTACTTC. It specifies CASSLAPSQGAYEQYF. Full variable domain (rest looked up from reference TRBV7-9 and TRBJ2-7): DTGVSQNPRHKITKRGQNVTFRCDPISEHNRLYWYRQTLGQGPEFLTYFQNEAQLEKSRLLSDRFSAERPKGSFSTLEIQRTEQGDSAMYLCASSLAPSQGAYEQYFGPGTRLTVT.

The chain joins TRBV2 to TRBJ1-2; 7 nucleotides match TRBD1. V gave up 7 bases and J gave up 6 bases; unmatched junction bases: 8. This CDR3 has 13 amino acids. Germline V gene data show CDR1 as SNHLY and CDR2 as FYNNEI. The CDR3 is CASIMTGNDGYTF. In nucleotides, the CDR3 is TGTGCCAGCATTATGACAGGGAATGATGGCTACACCTTC. Using reference TRBV2 and TRBJ1-2 for the parts outside the CDR3, the full variable domain is EPEVTQTPSHQVTQMGQEVILRCVPISNHLYFYWYRQILGQKVEFLVSFYNNEISEKSEIFDDQFSVERPDGSNFTLKIRSTKLEDSAMYFCASIMTGNDGYTFGSGTRLTVV.